This T cell receptor beta chain was found in a study of cytomegalovirus exposure and HLA in healthy donors. Study at large: The approximately 120 validation repertoires used the same platform as the roughly 700 first-cohort repertoires (as reported by a later analysis).

Study-level findings and limits: In vitro work confirmed that a few CMV-associated chains recognize CMV antigens. According to a later analysis, TCR clusters from the first cohort tended to co-occur in the roughly 120 validation repertoires.

In the case of this clone: Its antigen is not known.

Trimming cost V 7 bases and J 8 bases; bases outside gene matches: 9. This CDR3 has 14 amino acids. Germline values: CDR1 MNHNS, CDR2 SASEGT. The data were produced by immunoSEQ multiplex PCR, yet TCRdb's version contains in-frame clones alone and is incomplete. This sample has about 79,000 clones, with approximately 93% found just once. Source material: PBMCs. The clonotype comes from a woman aged 25 to 39 in good health and CMV-seronegative. The V call is TRBV6-1, the J call TRBJ2-1; 9 bases match TRBD1. The CDR3 region has the DNA TGTGCCAGCACTCGGGACAGGGCGTTTTATGAGCAGTTCTTC. It codes for CASTRDRAFYEQFF.